These T cell receptor beta chains were read from a single sample in a study of T-cell reconstitution after alpha-beta-depleted transplantation in children. TCRdb analysed the PCR reads with MiXCR anew, one entry per CDR3 protein. The table records hundreds of thousands of distinct CDR3 sequences, approximately 17% of them present only once. Sequencing was performed on PBMCs from the stem cell graft donor, taken from the stem cell graft. The receptors derive from a human donor who donated a stem cell graft to a child with acute myeloid leukemia. CDR3s include the opening cysteine and the closing phenylalanine or tryptophan. The D gene is left open where the match is weak. Size values are once, few and many counts, or a class for expanded clones, and some rows have none.

CASSLGGIRSYNEQFF | TGCGCCAGCAGCTTGGGAGGAATCCGGTCCTACAATGAGCAGTTCTTC | TRBJ2-1 | TRBV5-1 | once | -
CSARVTSGGVTDTQYF | TGCAGTGCTAGGGTGACTAGCGGGGGGGTCACAGATACGCAGTATTTT | TRBJ2-3 | TRBV20-1 | many | TRBD2
CASSLVRDSSYNSPLHF | TGTGCCAGCAGCTTAGTCAGGGATAGCTCCTATAATTCACCCCTCCACTTT | TRBJ1-6 | TRBV7-9 | many | -
CSARGPGQGMTEAFF | TGCAGTGCTAGAGGCCCGGGACAGGGGATGACTGAAGCTTTCTTT | TRBJ1-1 | TRBV20-1 | many | TRBD1
CSGSSRYDEQYF | TGCAGCGGATCGAGTAGGTATGACGAGCAGTACTTC | TRBJ2-7 | TRBV29-1 | - | -
CASKPRTGGAFF | TGTGCCAGCAAACCCAGGACAGGGGGAGCTTTCTTT | TRBJ1-1 | TRBV7-2 | - | TRBD1
CSARDGGPNTEAFF | TGCAGTGCTAGAGACGGGGGACCGAACACTGAAGCTTTCTTT | TRBJ1-1 | TRBV20-1 | - | -
CASSGQGWEDTQYF | TGCGCCAGCAGCGGACAGGGATGGGAAGATACGCAGTATTTT | TRBJ2-3 | TRBV4-3 | many | TRBD1
CSASGSGDSPLHF | TGCAGTGCTAGTGGTTCGGGGGATTCACCCCTCCACTTT | TRBJ1-6 | TRBV20-1 | many | -
CSVERQGARGYTF | TGCAGCGTTGAACGGCAGGGGGCGAGAGGCTACACCTTC | TRBJ1-2 | TRBV29-1 | many | TRBD1
CATSRGNTREQYF | TGTGCCACCAGCAGAGGGAATACTCGGGAGCAGTACTTC | TRBJ2-7 | TRBV15 | - | -
CSASRTSGGRLETQYF | TGCAGTGCTAGTAGGACGAGCGGGGGGCGATTGGAGACCCAGTACTTC | TRBJ2-5 | TRBV20-1 | few | TRBD2
CASSSRLGTSQAFF | TGCGCCAGCAGCTCGCGATTAGGAACCTCACAGGCTTTCTTT | TRBJ1-1 | TRBV5-1 | - | -
CASSSRIPYEQYF | TGTGCCAGCAGTTCCAGAATACCCTACGAGCAGTACTTC | TRBJ2-7 | TRBV6-2/TRBV6-3 | - | -
CASSFGEETQYF | TGTGCCAGCAGCTTTGGTGAAGAGACCCAGTACTTC | TRBJ2-5 | TRBV11-2 | many | -
CASSYSEGPPEAFF | TGTGCCAGCAGTTACTCGGAAGGTCCCCCTGAAGCTTTCTTT | TRBJ1-1 | TRBV6-2/TRBV6-3 | many | -
CASSYPGRGTGELFF | TGTGCCAGCAGTTACCCCGGTAGGGGGACCGGGGAGCTGTTTTTT | TRBJ2-2 | TRBV6-2/TRBV6-3 | few | -
CSAGPRLRDTQYF | TGCAGTGCTGGACCCCGACTTCGAGATACGCAGTATTTT | TRBJ2-3 | TRBV20-1 | - | -
CASSLGTDWFF | TGTGCCAGCAGCTTAGGGACGGACTGGTTCTTC | TRBJ2-1 | TRBV5-5 | many | -
CSAWDRENTGELFF | TGCAGTGCTTGGGACAGGGAGAACACCGGGGAGCTGTTTTTT | TRBJ2-2 | TRBV20-1 | few | TRBD1
CASSVSTRSNEQFF | TGCGCCAGCAGTGTTTCGACGCGGAGCAATGAGCAGTTCTTC | TRBJ2-1 | TRBV10-1 | many | -
CASSVATTANVLTF | TGTGCCAGCAGCGTAGCTACGACGGCCAACGTCCTGACTTTC | TRBJ2-6 | TRBV9 | few | -
CASSSVAGGGDNEQFF | TGTGCCAGCAGCTCCGTGGCGGGGGGAGGAGACAATGAGCAGTTCTTC | TRBJ2-1 | TRBV7-9 | few | TRBD2